A single sample is the source of the 21 T cell receptor beta chains below, sequenced in a study of T cell responses to AZD1222 COVID-19 vaccine. Produced via immunoSEQ multiplex PCR; TCRdb's table is partial and in-frame only. The data show 90,000 to 100,000 clones, around 90% seen once. The source material was peripheral blood, sampled on day 0 of AZD1222 vaccination. All receptors derive from an adult in good health.

This clone was found once. The chain links TRBV7-2 to TRBJ1-2; 10 bases agree with TRBD1. The CDR3 loop spans 15 amino acids. With V trimmed by 4 bases and J by 9 bases, 11 bases remained unmatched. CDR1 is SGHTA, CDR2 FQGNSA, per germline. The CDR3 here is CASSYFDRGRGSYTF. CDR3 nucleotide sequence: TGTGCCAGCAGCTACTTCGACAGGGGGCGAGGGAGCTACACCTTC.

The rearrangement joins TRBV29-1 to TRBJ1-4; TRBD1 might be the D (5 bases). Trimming stripped 5 bases from V and 4 bases from J, with 17 bases between. The CDR3 spans 15 residues. Germline V gene sequence: CDR1 SQVTM, CDR2 ANQGSEA. The CDR3 spells CSVQGRAGDNEKLFF. The CDR3 DNA reads as TGCAGCGTTCAGGGTAGGGCGGGGGATAATGAAAAACTGTTTTTT.

The rearrangement uses TRBV29-1 and TRBJ1-4, with D uncertain. Germline V CDR1 and CDR2: SQVTM, ANQGSEA. V was trimmed by 6 bases and J by 8 bases, leaving 10 bases between them. The CDR3 is 11 amino acids. The CDR3 sequence: CSVALGEKLFF. DNA of the CDR3: TGCAGCGTGGCCCTGGGGGAAAAACTGTTTTTT.

The genes are TRBV7-2 and TRBJ2-3; D unclear. The CDR3 totals 15 residues. The germline V and J ends were trimmed by 2 bases and 2 bases, with 11 bases remaining between them. The V gene's germline CDR1 is SGHTA and CDR2 FQGNSA. The CDR3 loop reads CASSLSRDSTDTQYF. CDR3 DNA: TGTGCCAGCAGCTTATCCCGCGATTCCACAGATACGCAGTATTTT.

The CDR3 nucleotides are TGTGCCAGCAGTCCCGGGAGGAATGAAAAACTGTTTTTT. Translation gives CASSPGRNEKLFF. V usage is TRBV6-5 and J usage is TRBJ1-4; D remains ambiguous. V was clipped by 5 bases and J by 5 bases, with 9 bases between them. The CDR3 is 13 amino acids. Germline values: CDR1 MNHEY, CDR2 SVGAGI.

The gene calls are TRBV20-1 and TRBJ2-1, with 10 bases identical to TRBD2. J gave up 10 bases and V 3 bases, and 9 bases lay outside the gene matches. Looked up from germline, CDR1 is DFQATT and CDR2 is SNEGSKA (reference sequence). The length of the CDR3 is 14 residues. CDR3 residues: CSASPSGRAGEQFF. CDR3 coding DNA: TGCAGTGCTAGTCCCAGCGGGAGGGCCGGGGAGCAGTTCTTC.

A word on this clone: This sample includes further DNA sequences coding for the same CDR3. The rearrangement uses TRBV2 and TRBJ2-3; D is unclear. The CDR3 covers 11 residues. CDR1 is SNHLY, CDR2 FYNNEI, per germline. V lost 6 bases, J lost 3 bases, and 4 bases lay in between. Here the CDR3 reads CASSETDTQYF. In nucleotides, the CDR3 is TGTGCCAGCAGCGAGACAGATACGCAGTATTTT. Drawing the rest from reference TRBV2 and TRBJ2-3, the complete variable domain is EPEVTQTPSHQVTQMGQEVILRCVPISNHLYFYWYRQILGQKVEFLVSFYNNEISEKSEIFDDQFSVERPDGSNFTLKIRSTKLEDSAMYFCASSETDTQYFGPGTRLTVL.

This clone is a singleton in its sample. This rearrangement joins TRBV11-2 to TRBJ1-5, with D perhaps TRBD1 (6 bases). The CDR3 sequence is 15 residues long. V was shortened by 6 bases and J by 4 bases, with 16 bases between the two germline ends. Per germline, CDR1 SGHAT and CDR2 FQNNGV. The DNA of the CDR3 is TGTGCCAGCAGTTCTGCCGGGACACAAAATCAGCCCCAGCATTTT. It yields the protein CASSSAGTQNQPQHF.

The genes are TRBV7-2 and TRBJ1-1, with D perhaps TRBD1 (5 bases). CDR3 length equals 15 residues. V lost 5 bases to trimming and J lost 1 base, with 14 bases between them. Germline loops: CDR1 SGHTA, CDR2 FQGNSA. The CDR3 sequence is CASSVRSGQNTEAFF. CDR3 DNA: TGTGCCAGCAGCGTTAGGTCAGGACAGAACACTGAAGCTTTCTTT. Full variable domain (remainder filled in from reference TRBV7-2 and TRBJ1-1): GAGVSQSPSNKVTEKGKDVELRCDPISGHTALYWYRQSLGQGLEFLIYFQGNSAPDKSGLPSDRFSAERTGGSVSTLTIQRTQQEDSAVYLCASSVRSGQNTEAFFGQGTRLTVV.

This sequence joins TRBV6-5 and TRBJ2-2; D is possibly TRBD2 (6 bases). Trimming shortened V by 6 bases and J by 4 bases, and 9 bases separated the two germline ends. This CDR3 is 13 amino acids long. Germline CDR1 is MNHEY and CDR2 is SVGAGI. The DNA of the CDR3 is TGTGCCAGCAGCCGGGAGCTCACCGGGGAGCTGTTTTTT. Its protein product is CASSRELTGELFF.

This chain uses TRBV7-9 with TRBJ1-1; D is ambiguous. Germline V gene lookup returns CDR1 SEHNR and CDR2 FQNEAQ (reference sequence). The CDR3 runs 15 residues. Trimming cost V 5 bases and J 2 bases, with 15 bases left between them. CDR3 in amino acids: CASSLRDGANTEAFF. CDR3 DNA sequence: TGTGCCAGCAGCCTTCGGGATGGAGCAAACACTGAAGCTTTCTTT. The full variable domain, with the rest looked up from reference TRBV7-9 and TRBJ1-1, is DTGVSQNPRHKITKRGQNVTFRCDPISEHNRLYWYRQTLGQGPEFLTYFQNEAQLEKSRLLSDRFSAERPKGSFSTLEIQRTEQGDSAMYLCASSLRDGANTEAFFGQGTRLTVV.

The V call is TRBV30, the J call TRBJ2-2, with 8 bases lining up with TRBD1. The V gene end was trimmed by 6 bases and the J gene end by 5 bases; junction bases not matched to a gene: 5. Germline V lookup: CDR1 GTSNPN, CDR2 SVGIG (reference sequence). The CDR3 is made up of 13 amino acids. The CDR3: CACQGAWTGELFF. The CDR3 DNA follows: TGTGCCTGCCAGGGGGCGTGGACCGGGGAGCTGTTTTTT.

This chain connects TRBV19 to TRBJ1-5; D uncertain. This CDR3 has 13 residues. V was cut by 7 bases and J by 7 bases, with 14 bases left in between. Germline V CDR1 and CDR2: LNHDA, SQIVND (reference sequence). The CDR3 region is CASTVGFVQPQHF. The CDR3, as DNA: TGTGCCAGTACGGTGGGGTTTGTACAGCCCCAGCATTTT.

The chain is built from TRBV24-1 and TRBJ2-7, with unresolved D. Trimming took off 3 bases at V and 0 bases at J, with 5 bases between the two ends. Germline V gene sequence: CDR1 KGHDR, CDR2 SFDVKD. The CDR3 consists of 13 residues. In DNA form, the CDR3 reads TGTGCCACCAGTGATAAGAGCTCCTACGAGCAGTACGTC. Translated, it gives CATSDKSSYEQYV.

This clone was found once. The rearrangement uses TRBV10-3 and TRBJ1-1; a weak D match, TRBD1 (5 bases). Germline V lookup: CDR1 ENHRY, CDR2 SYGVKD. CDR3 size: 14 residues. V lost 6 bases to trimming and J lost 1 base, with 12 bases between them. The CDR3 DNA reads as TGTGCCATCAGATTTACAGGAGAGAACACTGAAGCTTTCTTT. It encodes CAIRFTGENTEAFF.

The chain links TRBV7-3 to TRBJ1-1; TRBD1 aligns across 8 bases. V shed 2 bases, J shed 1 base, and the junction held 3 bases outside the gene matches. Germline loops: CDR1 SGHTA, CDR2 FQGTGA. The CDR3 covers 15 residues. The DNA for the CDR3 is TGTGCCAGCAGCTTACTTGGACAGGGGAACACTGAAGCTTTCTTT. Its translation: CASSLLGQGNTEAFF.

As DNA, the CDR3 is TGTGCCACCCCCCATCGAGGGGGCCATCAGCCCCAGCATTTT. It specifies CATPHRGGHQPQHF. The V gene is TRBV24-1, the J gene TRBJ1-5; 7 bases line up with TRBD1. CDR3 size: 14 residues. Germline CDR1 reads KGHDR; CDR2 reads SFDVKD. With V trimmed by 9 bases and J by 5 bases, 9 bases remained unmatched.

The V gene is TRBV28, the J gene TRBJ1-1; 7 bases align to TRBD1. The germline V gene encodes CDR1 MDHEN and CDR2 SYDVKM. The CDR3 loop spans 14 amino acids. V lost 3 bases to trimming and J lost 9 bases; unmatched junction nucleotides: 10. The CDR3 protein is CASSFPGRDRKAFF. CDR3 bases: TGTGCCAGCAGTTTTCCGGGAAGGGACAGAAAAGCTTTCTTT.

The rearrangement joins TRBV6-2 or TRBV6-3 to TRBJ2-5; D is unresolved. This CDR3 is built from 12 residues. Germline-derived CDR1 and CDR2 are MNHEY and SVGEGT. Trimming cost V 5 bases and J 0 bases, with 4 bases left between them. As DNA, the CDR3 is TGTGCCAGCAGTCAGTACCAAGAGACCCAGTACTTC. Protein product: CASSQYQETQYF.

This chain connects TRBV6-2 or TRBV6-3 to TRBJ1-2; a possible D gene is TRBD1 (6 bases). The germline V gene encodes CDR1 MNHEY and CDR2 SVGEGT. This CDR3 is 14 amino acids long. The V end was cut by 2 bases, the J end by 5 bases, with 12 bases between. As DNA, the CDR3 is TGTGCCAGCAGTTACAATGGGGGCCGGTATGGCTACACCTTC. It specifies CASSYNGGRYGYTF.

The gene calls are TRBV27 and TRBJ1-2; D is perhaps TRBD1 (6 bases). Between the trimmed V and J ends, which lost 6 bases and 3 bases, there was a span of 20 bases. In germline, CDR1 is MNHEY, CDR2 SMNVEV (reference sequence). The CDR3 runs to 16 residues. The CDR3 coding sequence is TGTGCCAGCAGCCTGGACAGCCTTACCGCCTACTATGGCTACACCTTC. This gives the protein CASSLDSLTAYYGYTF.